Listed here is a single T cell receptor beta chain. The target antigen is unknown. Germline V gene lookup returns CDR1 SNHLY and CDR2 FYNNEI. The V end lost 3 bases, the J end lost 9 bases, and 15 bases lay between the germline ends. This CDR3 comprises 13 residues. The data originate from a study of cytomegalovirus exposure and HLA in healthy donors. General study points: Association of a missense DCLRE1C variant with TCR beta V- and J-gene trimming was reported in a later analysis. In an earlier analysis, in roughly 600 donors, most V segments appeared productive either ~87% or ~30% of the time.

The primer mix had 60 Vbeta and 13 Jbeta primers. Method: immunoSEQ multiplex PCR; TCRdb's copy keeps in-frame clones and lacks some. This table has roughly 140,000 clones, about three fifths appearing once. This TCR came from a woman aged 30 to 39 in good health and CMV-seropositive. The genes are TRBV2 and TRBJ2-7; possibly TRBD1 for D (6 bases). Sequenced material: PBMCs. CDR3 region: CASSDAGAPAQYF. CDR3 nucleotide sequence: TGTGCCAGCAGTGACGCAGGGGCCCCTGCGCAGTACTTC.